This T cell receptor beta chain was captured in a study of regulatory T cells in long-lasting Graves disease. Arm-PCR of CDR3 regions with iRepertoire HTBI primers generated TCR beta libraries. TCRdb re-derived calls from the multiplex PCR reads in MiXCR, one entry per CDR3 protein. This sample has about 530,000 distinct CDR3 sequences, with roughly 16% found just once. V was clipped by 2 bases and J by 6 bases, with 8 bases between them. Germline V gene data show CDR1 as GTSNPN and CDR2 as SVGIG (reference sequence). The CDR3 totals 12 residues. This clonotype was counted ten times or more. Time point of the sample: newly diagnosed GD, antithyroid drugs for less than 3 months. The TCR library used RNA extracted from PBMCs. The sample also formed part of further work on T cells in Graves' hyperthyroidism and ophthalmopathy.

The sample consisted of peripheral blood mononuclear cells (PBMCs), taken at new diagnosis, from a patient treated with antithyroid drugs. This clonotype originated in a woman aged 40 to 65 with Graves disease. This chain uses TRBV30 with TRBJ1-5, with unresolved D. CDR3 coding DNA: TGTGCCTGGAGTACTCAAGGTCAGCCCCAGCATTTT. As protein: CAWSTQGQPQHF.